A single sample is the source of the 7 T cell receptor beta chains below, sequenced in a study of beta chain features in type 1 diabetes. General study findings and limits: The study found moderately but significantly shorter TCRB CDR3s in all four CD4+ subsets of Type 1 diabetes patients.

Every isolated RNA sample was fully reverse transcribed, so sequencing captured expressed TCRB transcripts. TCRdb keeps only in-frame clones here, not all; method: immunoSEQ multiplex PCR. In the table there are 640,000 or so clones, about an eighth of which are singletons. The antigens these receptors bind are not known. The specimen was naive CD4+ T cells from blood. These receptors came from a man younger than 35 with type 1 diabetes.

The genes are TRBV18 and TRBJ2-5; D is uncertain. V dropped 6 bases and J dropped 0 bases, with 14 bases sitting between them. The CDR3 runs to 15 residues. From germline, CDR1 is KGHSH and CDR2 LQKENI. This CDR3 is CASSRRPIYQETQYF. As DNA, the CDR3 is TGTGCCAGCTCCCGACGACCAATCTACCAAGAGACCCAGTACTTC.

The J gene is TRBJ1-1, the V gene TRBV5-1, with 9 nucleotides matching TRBD1. The CDR3 spans 13 residues. The V gene end was trimmed by 7 bases and the J gene end by 4 bases; junction bases not matched to a gene: 5. Per the germline V gene, CDR1 is SGHRS and CDR2 is YFSETQ. The CDR3 DNA is TGCGCCAGCGGCCCGGACAGGGGCACTGAAGCTTTCTTT. It specifies CASGPDRGTEAFF.

This clone was seen more than once but under ten times. The V call is TRBV13, the J call TRBJ1-2, with D unclear. CDR1 is PRHDT and CDR2 is FYEKMQ in the germline V gene (reference sequence). V was clipped by 3 bases and J by 7 bases, with 6 bases between them. This CDR3 comprises 11 residues. CDR3 region: CASSFIGGYTF. CDR3 bases: TGTGCCAGCAGCTTTATTGGTGGCTACACCTTC.

This clone was picked up a small number of times. At the DNA level, this CDR3 is encoded by other sequences in the same sample as well. The chain employs TRBV29-1 and TRBJ2-7; D is undetermined. CDR1 and CDR2 from the germline V gene are SQVTM and ANQGSEA. This CDR3 spans 11 amino acids. V was trimmed by 4 bases and J by 1 base, leaving 5 bases between them. CDR3 coding DNA: TGCAGCGTTGCACTTTCCTACGAGCAGTACTTC. Translated: CSVALSYEQYF.

V and J are TRBV30 and TRBJ1-4; 7 bases map to TRBD1. V lost 0 bases and J lost 3; bases outside the gene matches: 1. The CDR3 runs to 14 residues. CDR1 is GTSNPN and CDR2 is SVGIG in the germline V gene (reference sequence). CDR3 coding DNA: TGTGCCTGGAGTGTAGGGACAGCTAATGAAAAACTGTTTTTT. This sequence encodes CAWSVGTANEKLFF. The variable domain in full, completed from reference TRBV30 and TRBJ1-4, reads SQTIHQWPATLVQPVGSPLSLECTVEGTSNPNLYWYRQAAGRGLQLLFYSVGIGQISSEVPQNLSASRPQDRQFILSSKKLLLSDSGFYLCAWSVGTANEKLFFGSGTQLSVL.

This clone was counted between two and nine times. V gene TRBV10-3 combines with J gene TRBJ2-3; D uncertain. Germline lookup yields CDR1 ENHRY and CDR2 SYGVKD. The CDR3 is 14 residues long. V was trimmed by 4 bases and J by 4 bases, leaving 12 bases between them. The DNA for the CDR3 is TGTGCCATCAGTGTGACGATGGACGCAGATACGCAGTATTTT. This codes for CAISVTMDADTQYF.

The chain joins TRBV13 to TRBJ1-6; D may be TRBD1 (5 bases). CDR1 is PRHDT, CDR2 FYEKMQ, per germline (reference sequence). This CDR3 has 14 residues. Trimming left V 9 bases short and J 6 bases short, with 15 bases between. CDR3 protein: CASITGLGNSPLHF. In DNA form, the CDR3 reads TGTGCCAGTATTACAGGTCTAGGTAATTCACCCCTCCACTTT.